One sample yielded the 20 T cell receptor beta chains listed below, sequenced in a study of T cell responses to AZD1222 COVID-19 vaccine. Only in-frame clones appear in the TCRdb table, and some are missing; sequencing was by immunoSEQ multiplex PCR. The sample yields 150,000 or so clones, 90% to 95% seen once. The starting material was peripheral blood, obtained on day 0 of AZD1222 vaccination. The receptors stem from an adult in good health.

The chain combines TRBV6-5 with TRBJ2-2, with D possibly matching TRBD1 (6 bases). CDR3 length equals 15 residues. V was pared by 0 bases and J by 4 bases, with 9 bases between. Germline V CDR1 and CDR2: MNHEY, SVGAGI. Written as DNA, the CDR3 is TGTGCCAGCAGTTACTCGACAGGTAGCACCGGGGAGCTGTTTTTT. It yields the protein CASSYSTGSTGELFF.

V usage is TRBV12-5 and J usage is TRBJ2-7, with no clear D. The CDR3 sequence is 16 residues long. With 6 bases removed from V and 7 bases from J, the gap between germline ends came to 25 bases. Per germline, CDR1 LGHNT and CDR2 FRNRAP. The CDR3 loop reads CASGRTKDGLPEEQYF. Here the CDR3 DNA reads TGTGCTAGTGGCAGGACCAAAGACGGCCTTCCGGAGGAGCAGTACTTC.

This clone was counted once. This rearrangement joins TRBV18 to TRBJ2-4, with TRBD2 matching 8 bases. The germline V gene has CDR1 KGHSH and CDR2 LQKENI. The CDR3 has 16 residues. V lost 3 bases, J lost 6 bases, and 10 bases stayed unmatched. DNA of the CDR3: TGTGCCAGCTCACCGGGTGGCGGGGGGACAACAAACATTCAGTACTTC. Translating gives CASSPGGGGTTNIQYF.

The gene calls are TRBV24-1 and TRBJ2-7; TRBD1 matches at 10 bases. The ends lost 7 bases at V and 6 bases at J; junction bases unmatched: 8. Germline V gives CDR1 KGHDR, CDR2 SFDVKD. The CDR3 contains 14 residues. The CDR3 coding sequence is TGTGCCACCAGGGGACAGGGGTCCGCCCCCGAGCAGTACTTC. Its translation is CATRGQGSAPEQYF.

This chain links TRBV15 with TRBJ1-2; D not resolved. Trimming took off 1 base at V and 8 bases at J, with 8 bases between the two ends. CDR3 length equals 12 residues. Per the germline V gene, CDR1 is LNHNV and CDR2 is YYDKDF (reference sequence). The CDR3 nucleotides are TGTGCCACCAGCAGAGGGACGAGAGGCTACACCTTC. This codes for CATSRGTRGYTF.

The chain employs TRBV7-6 and TRBJ2-3; D may be TRBD1 or TRBD2 (6 bases each). The germline V gene encodes CDR1 SGHVS and CDR2 FNYEAQ. This CDR3 region has 14 residues. Trimming pared 5 bases from V and 2 bases from J, leaving 11 bases between. The DNA of the CDR3 is TGTGCCAGCAGCGTAGGGGGGACCACAGATACGCAGTATTTT. It translates to CASSVGGTTDTQYF. The complete variable domain, with remaining parts taken from reference TRBV7-6 and TRBJ2-3, reads GAGVSQSPRYKVTKRGQDVALRCDPISGHVSLYWYRQALGQGPEFLTYFNYEAQQDKSGLPNDRFSAERPEGSISTLTIQRTEQRDSAMYRCASSVGGTTDTQYFGPGTRLTVL.

This rearrangement joins TRBV27 to TRBJ1-2; D is possibly TRBD1 (5 bases). Trimming left V 5 bases short and J 8 bases short, with 21 bases between. Germline loops: CDR1 MNHEY, CDR2 SMNVEV (reference sequence). CDR3 size: 15 residues. The CDR3 sequence is CASSPYPGAAGGYTF. The DNA for the CDR3 is TGTGCCAGCAGTCCGTACCCCGGGGCCGCGGGGGGCTACACCTTC.

The table lists this clone with a few counts. The chain employs TRBV4-1 and TRBJ2-1; 12 positions match TRBD2. This CDR3 comprises 16 residues. Trimming took 1 base from V and 6 from J; bases not matched to a gene: 4. Germline V gives CDR1 MGHRA, CDR2 YSYEKL. The CDR3 here is CASSQGASGRGNEQFF. As DNA, the CDR3 is TGCGCCAGCAGCCAAGGGGCTAGCGGGAGGGGCAATGAGCAGTTCTTC.

The V and J genes are TRBV2 and TRBJ2-7; TRBD1 aligns across 8 bases. J was trimmed by 5 bases and V by 10 bases; bases with no gene match: 10. The germline V gene has CDR1 SNHLY and CDR2 FYNNEI. This CDR3 is 13 amino acids long. The CDR3 DNA sequence: TGTGCCATCCCGACAGGGGAGACGGACGAGCAGTACTTC. Encoded protein: CAIPTGETDEQYF.

This clone has a handful of counts. The chain has TRBV19 and TRBJ1-1, with TRBD1 identical over 11 bases. Germline values: CDR1 LNHDA, CDR2 SQIVND (reference sequence). Losses at the gene ends were 4 bases for V and 5 bases for J; bases not matched to a gene: 9. The CDR3 runs to 16 residues. In DNA form, the CDR3 reads TGTGCCAGTAGTACCGATTCCGGGACAGGGGGGACTGAAGCTTTCTTT. Protein product: CASSTDSGTGGTEAFF.

V gene TRBV3-1 (or the pseudogene TRBV3-2) combines with J gene TRBJ1-1; D remains unclear. Trimming removed 2 bases from V and 5 bases from J, with 15 bases in between. Germline CDR1 is LGHDT and CDR2 is YNNKEL (reference sequence). CDR3 length: 15 residues. The DNA of the CDR3 is TGTGCCAGCAGCCAACGGGCGGGAGGGTGGACTGAAGCTTTCTTT. Its translation: CASSQRAGGWTEAFF.

J is TRBJ2-7 and V is TRBV27, with TRBD1 as a possible D gene (5 bases). The CDR3 has 14 amino acids. V lost 4 bases and J 0 bases, leaving 10 bases between the germline ends. Germline V gene sequence: CDR1 MNHEY, CDR2 SMNVEV (reference sequence). The CDR3, as DNA: TGTGCCAGCAGTTCCCGGACACGCTCCTACGAGCAGTACTTC. This translates into CASSSRTRSYEQYF.

The V gene is TRBV30, the J gene TRBJ2-3, with D possibly matching TRBD2 (5 bases). V shed 0 bases and J shed 1 base, with 8 bases lying between them. CDR3 size: 14 residues. CDR1 and CDR2 (germline): GTSNPN, SVGIG (reference sequence). The DNA for the CDR3 is TGTGCCTGGAGTGTAGGAGCGGGCACAGATACGCAGTATTTT. It specifies CAWSVGAGTDTQYF.

This clone was picked up a small number of times. The V gene is TRBV7-2, the J gene TRBJ1-1; D is undetermined. CDR3 size: 15 residues. CDR1 is SGHTA, CDR2 FQGNSA, per germline. The V end lost 5 bases, the J end lost 3 bases, and 16 bases lay between the germline ends. CDR3 nucleotide sequence: TGTGCCAGCAGCCCTTTCCCCGGACCTCACACTGAAGCTTTCTTT. It specifies CASSPFPGPHTEAFF.

CDR3 nucleotides: TGCGCCAGCCTCAGGGTGTCTGGGGCCAACGTCCTGACTTTC. It is translated as CASLRVSGANVLTF. The chain recombines TRBV10-1 with TRBJ2-6, with D possibly TRBD1 on 5 matching bases. The V gene lost 8 bases and the J gene lost 1 base, with 9 bases spanning the gap. The CDR3 totals 14 residues. CDR1 WNHNN and CDR2 SYGVQD come from the germline V gene (reference sequence).

The chain employs TRBV7-9 and TRBJ1-2; the D gene is possibly TRBD1 (6 bases). From germline, CDR1 is SEHNR and CDR2 FQNEAQ (reference sequence). CDR3 length: 14 amino acids. Trimming removed 3 bases at V and 6 bases at J, with 14 bases between. CDR3 DNA sequence: TGTGCCAGCAGCTTCCCCGAGGGGGGACATGGCTACACCTTC. This translates into CASSFPEGGHGYTF.

The V gene is TRBV23-1, the J gene TRBJ2-5; unclear D gene. TRBV23-1 carries the ORF label, with uncertain function. CDR3 size: 16 residues. Between the trimmed V and J ends, which lost 1 base and 3 bases, there was a span of 15 bases. The CDR3 spells CASSQFEVASKETQYF. For the CDR3, the DNA is TGCGCCAGCAGTCAATTTGAGGTCGCAAGCAAAGAGACCCAGTACTTC.

V is TRBV7-8 and J is TRBJ1-4; D remains ambiguous. Germline loops: CDR1 SGHVS, CDR2 FQNEAQ. V was cut by 5 bases and J by 6 bases, with 16 bases left in between. This CDR3 spans 15 amino acids. CDR3 in DNA: TGTGCCAGCAGCAACCTGGACGGGCGTGATGAAAAACTGTTTTTT. This translates into CASSNLDGRDEKLFF.

This chain joins TRBV7-6 and TRBJ2-1; D not certain. The germline CDR1 and CDR2 sequences are SGHVS and FNYEAQ. There are 12 residues in the CDR3. V dropped 5 bases and J dropped 5 bases, with 7 bases sitting between them. DNA for the CDR3: TGTGCCAGCAGCCCGGTACACAATGAGCAGTTCTTC. Protein sequence: CASSPVHNEQFF.

The rearrangement uses TRBV3-1 (or the pseudogene TRBV3-2) and TRBJ1-3, with D hard to call. Trimming cost V 0 bases and J 4 bases, with 10 bases left between them. This CDR3 is built from 15 residues. CDR1 and CDR2 from the germline V gene are LGHDT and YNNKEL (reference sequence). The CDR3 nucleotides are TGTGCCAGCAGCCAAGATCTAGGGTTCGGAAACACCATATATTTT. Its translation is CASSQDLGFGNTIYF.